A selection of T cell receptor beta chains follows, all from one sample in a study of cytomegalovirus exposure and HLA in healthy donors. Sequenced by immunoSEQ multiplex PCR; TCRdb stores in-frame clones only, minus some. The sample includes tens of thousands of clones. Sequencing was carried out using PBMCs. The source of these receptors is a woman aged 18 to 35 in good health and CMV-seronegative. Both conserved end residues are part of each CDR3. A D gene is named only where the DNA matches it firmly.

j_call d_call v_call cdr3_aa cdr3_nt
TRBJ2-7 TRBD1 TRBV5-1 CASSFPGQGKYEQYF TGCGCCAGCAGCTTCCCGGGACAGGGGAAGTACGAGCAGTACTTC
TRBJ2-7 - TRBV30 CAWSGSHSYEQYF TGTGCCTGGAGTGGCAGTCACTCCTACGAGCAGTACTTC
TRBJ2-7 - TRBV29-1 CSAPGQDSYEQYF TGCAGCGCCCCAGGGCAGGACTCCTACGAGCAGTACTTC
TRBJ1-2 TRBD1 TRBV5-1 CASSLAGGQGVAGYGYTF TGCGCCAGCAGCTTGGCCGGGGGACAGGGGGTCGCCGGCTATGGCTACACCTTC
TRBJ2-7 TRBD1 TRBV25-1 CASSSGTGHEQYF TGTGCCAGCAGTTCCGGGACAGGCCACGAGCAGTACTTC
TRBJ2-3 - TRBV30 CAWDQGGDTQYF TGTGCCTGGGACCAAGGCGGAGATACGCAGTATTTT
TRBJ2-1 TRBD1 TRBV2 CASSKTWDRDNEQFF TGTGCCAGCAGTAAGACCTGGGACAGGGACAATGAGCAGTTCTTC
TRBJ1-5 - TRBV19 CASRDEGRNQPQHF TGTGCCAGTAGAGATGAGGGTCGCAATCAGCCCCAGCATTTT
TRBJ1-3 - TRBV4-1 CASSHIDSTLSGNTIYF TGCGCCAGCAGCCATATAGACAGCACTCTCTCTGGAAACACCATATATTTT
TRBJ1-1 - TRBV30 CAWGTGGAGTEAFF TGTGCCTGGGGGACGGGGGGCGCAGGCACTGAAGCTTTCTTT
TRBJ1-2 - TRBV30 CAWSRRGVYGYTF TGTGCCTGGAGTCGACGGGGGGTCTATGGCTACACCTTC
TRBJ1-2 - TRBV19 CASSIPGRVEGYTF TGTGCCAGTAGTATCCCTGGCAGGGTGGAAGGCTACACCTTC
TRBJ1-5 - TRBV4-2 CASSQTRDSNQPQHF TGTGCCAGCAGCCAAACGAGGGATAGCAATCAGCCCCAGCATTTT
TRBJ2-7 TRBD1 TRBV25-1 CASSELYDRGYEQYF TGTGCCAGCAGTGAATTATATGACAGGGGCTACGAGCAGTACTTC
TRBJ2-6 - TRBV6-6 CASSPFINSGANVLTF TGTGCCAGCAGCCCCTTTATTAACTCTGGGGCCAACGTCCTGACTTTC
TRBJ2-1 TRBD2 TRBV7-9 CASSFWRGSYNEQFF TGTGCCAGCAGCTTCTGGCGGGGGAGTTACAATGAGCAGTTCTTC
TRBJ2-2 - TRBV29-1 CSVEVGGTFTGELFF TGCAGCGTTGAAGTAGGTGGGACATTCACCGGGGAGCTGTTTTTT
TRBJ2-1 TRBD2 TRBV19 CASSKLEAGYNEQFF TGTGCCAGTAGTAAGTTAGAAGCGGGGTACAATGAGCAGTTCTTC
TRBJ1-3 - TRBV30 CASQGWGSGNTIYF TGTGCCTCCCAGGGGTGGGGCTCTGGAAACACCATATATTTT
TRBJ2-7 - TRBV25-1 CASSEYGGSPYEQYF TGTGCCAGCAGTGAATATGGAGGCAGCCCCTACGAGCAGTACTTC
TRBJ2-3 - TRBV28 CASSSSSGEANGDTQYF TGTGCCAGCAGTTCATCCTCGGGGGAGGCCAACGGGGATACGCAGTATTTT
TRBJ2-1 TRBD2 TRBV6-1 CASIERGGHSNEQFF TGTGCCAGCATCGAGCGGGGGGGCCACAGCAATGAGCAGTTCTTC
TRBJ2-1 TRBD2 TRBV9 CASSDLGLAGGSSYNEQFF TGTGCCAGCAGCGACCTGGGACTAGCGGGGGGGAGCTCCTACAATGAGCAGTTCTTC
TRBJ2-2 TRBD1 TRBV5-1 CASSSYRDSDTGELFF TGCGCCAGCAGCTCATACCGGGACAGCGATACCGGGGAGCTGTTTTTT
TRBJ2-7 - TRBV11-3 CASSLVWGSSHEQYF TGTGCCAGCAGCTTAGTTTGGGGCAGTAGCCACGAGCAGTACTTC
TRBJ2-7 TRBD1 TRBV4-2 CASSQGTGTYEQYF TGTGCCAGCAGCCAAGGGACAGGAACCTACGAGCAGTACTTC
TRBJ1-1 - TRBV6-6 CASSYSAEGRAFF TGTGCCAGCAGTTACTCGGCTGAGGGCAGGGCTTTCTTT
TRBJ1-1 TRBD1 TRBV29-1 CRARQGEAFF TGCAGAGCAAGACAGGGTGAAGCTTTCTTT
TRBJ2-7 - TRBV19 CASSDYGRDEQYF TGTGCCAGTAGCGACTACGGACGGGACGAGCAGTACTTC
TRBJ2-7 - TRBV13 CASSLQGPSYEQYF TGTGCCAGCAGCTTACAGGGCCCATCCTACGAGCAGTACTTC
TRBJ1-2 TRBD1 TRBV4-2 CASSQGLSGGGYGYTF TGTGCCAGCAGCCAAGGATTATCAGGGGGCGGGTATGGCTACACCTTC
TRBJ2-4 - TRBV7-2 CASSFIGQGWSIQYF TGTGCCAGCAGCTTTATAGGTCAGGGATGGAGCATTCAGTACTTC
TRBJ1-1 - TRBV7-7 CASSSPGTQEGTEAFF TGTGCTAGCAGTTCTCCAGGGACGCAGGAGGGCACTGAAGCTTTCTTT
TRBJ2-4 TRBD1 TRBV9 CASSVGQENIQYF TGTGCCAGCAGCGTCGGACAGGAAAACATTCAGTACTTC
TRBJ1-5 - TRBV5-6 CASSFRVGDQPQHF TGTGCCAGCAGCTTCAGGGTCGGCGATCAGCCCCAGCATTTT
TRBJ1-1 TRBD1 TRBV30 CAWSGGTANTEAFF TGTGCCTGGAGTGGGGGGACAGCCAACACTGAAGCTTTCTTT
TRBJ1-1 TRBD1 TRBV6-1 CASRDRGPATEAFF TGTGCCAGCAGGGACAGGGGGCCCGCTACTGAAGCTTTCTTT
TRBJ1-1 - TRBV25-1 CASSPRDTEAFF TGTGCCAGCAGCCCCCGCGACACTGAAGCTTTCTTT
TRBJ2-2 TRBD1 TRBV2 CASSENGRGFRQGSTGELFF TGTGCCAGCAGTGAAAACGGTAGAGGCTTTCGACAGGGGAGCACCGGGGAGCTGTTTTTT
TRBJ1-1 TRBD1 TRBV29-1 CSAGTGNTEAFF TGCAGCGCCGGGACAGGGAACACTGAAGCTTTCTTT
TRBJ1-1 - TRBV5-6 CAGSSDKNTEAFF TGTGCCGGCAGCTCTGACAAGAACACTGAAGCTTTCTTT
TRBJ1-4 - TRBV30 CAWSGYGELDEKLFF TGTGCCTGGAGTGGTTATGGGGAGTTAGATGAAAAACTGTTTTTT
TRBJ2-7 - TRBV15 CATSTEVGEQYF TGTGCCACCAGCACCGAGGTCGGGGAGCAGTACTTC
TRBJ1-1 - TRBV30 CAWSPLPFGTEAFF TGTGCCTGGAGTCCCCTTCCGTTCGGCACTGAAGCTTTCTTT
TRBJ2-7 TRBD1 TRBV6-5 CASSSRDRGHEQYF TGTGCCAGCAGTTCCCGGGACAGGGGTCACGAGCAGTACTTC
TRBJ1-1 TRBD1 TRBV6-1 CASSEWDRKNTEAFF TGTGCCAGCAGTGAGTGGGACAGAAAGAACACTGAAGCTTTCTTT
TRBJ2-2 TRBD2 TRBV5-1 CASSPATSGGTGELFF TGCGCCAGCAGCCCAGCTACTAGCGGGGGAACCGGGGAGCTGTTTTTT
TRBJ2-5 TRBD1 TRBV6-1 CASSAAGGRGKETQYF TGTGCCAGCAGTGCTGCAGGGGGCCGGGGGAAAGAGACCCAGTACTTC
TRBJ1-2 TRBD1 TRBV7-9 CASSLLGTGNNYGYTF TGTGCCAGCAGCTTACTGGGGACAGGCAATAACTATGGCTACACCTTC
TRBJ1-2 - TRBV5-4 CASSLAGSDTYGYTF TGTGCCAGCAGCTTGGCAGGGTCAGACACCTATGGCTACACCTTC
TRBJ2-7 - TRBV11-3 CASSDGKTSYEQYF TGTGCCAGCAGTGACGGGAAAACCTCCTACGAGCAGTACTTC
TRBJ2-3 TRBD2 TRBV5-1 CASSLTSGGSTDTQYF TGCGCCAGCAGCTTGACTAGCGGAGGTAGCACAGATACGCAGTATTTT
TRBJ2-2 - TRBV9 CASSAAGVGATGELFF TGTGCCAGCAGCGCCGCAGGGGTGGGGGCCACCGGGGAGCTGTTTTTT
TRBJ2-3 - TRBV9 CASSPVQRGSTDTQYF TGTGCCAGCAGCCCTGTACAAAGGGGCTCCACAGATACGCAGTATTTT